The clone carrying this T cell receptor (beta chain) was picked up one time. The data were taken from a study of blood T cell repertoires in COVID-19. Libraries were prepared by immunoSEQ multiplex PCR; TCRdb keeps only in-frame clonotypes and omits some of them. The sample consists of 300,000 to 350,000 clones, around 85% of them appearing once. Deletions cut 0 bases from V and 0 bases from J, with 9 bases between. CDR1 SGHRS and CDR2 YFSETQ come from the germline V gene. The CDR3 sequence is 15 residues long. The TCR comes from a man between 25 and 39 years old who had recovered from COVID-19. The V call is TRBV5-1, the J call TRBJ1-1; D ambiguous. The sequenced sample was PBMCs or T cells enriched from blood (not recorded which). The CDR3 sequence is CASSLASVLNTEAFF. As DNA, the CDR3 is TGCGCCAGCAGCTTGGCATCAGTTTTGAACACTGAAGCTTTCTTT.